This T cell receptor beta chain was sequenced in a study of T cells expressing NK-cell markers. Study background: From sorted CD3+CD56+NKG2C+, CD3+CD56+NKG2C- and CD3+CD56-NKG2C+ T cells came the TCR beta repertoires. Seven sequenced donors out of eight were HCMV-seropositive, one seronegative. Regarding the study as a whole: Of the CD8+ T cell pool in roughly six donors, about 1.0-7.5% was accounted for by dominant NKG2C+ clonotypes.

With UMIs, 5'RACE template switching was used to make TCR beta cDNA. TCRdb reprocessed the 5' RACE reads and reports one entry per CDR3 protein, with no DNA. The listing records approximately 550,000 distinct CDR3 sequences. On this clonotype: Its antigen is as yet unknown.

The CDR3 consists of 16 residues. The sequence derives from a man aged 18 to 30 in good health. Material: blood T cells: a sorted CD56 or NKG2C T cell subset, CD4+ or CD8+ T cells, or bulk PBMC T cells (not recorded which). The genes are TRBV12-3 or TRBV12-4 and TRBJ2-2; lacking DNA, the TRBD1 call made by TCRdb goes unchecked. CDR3 region: CASSTQDRGRGGELFF.